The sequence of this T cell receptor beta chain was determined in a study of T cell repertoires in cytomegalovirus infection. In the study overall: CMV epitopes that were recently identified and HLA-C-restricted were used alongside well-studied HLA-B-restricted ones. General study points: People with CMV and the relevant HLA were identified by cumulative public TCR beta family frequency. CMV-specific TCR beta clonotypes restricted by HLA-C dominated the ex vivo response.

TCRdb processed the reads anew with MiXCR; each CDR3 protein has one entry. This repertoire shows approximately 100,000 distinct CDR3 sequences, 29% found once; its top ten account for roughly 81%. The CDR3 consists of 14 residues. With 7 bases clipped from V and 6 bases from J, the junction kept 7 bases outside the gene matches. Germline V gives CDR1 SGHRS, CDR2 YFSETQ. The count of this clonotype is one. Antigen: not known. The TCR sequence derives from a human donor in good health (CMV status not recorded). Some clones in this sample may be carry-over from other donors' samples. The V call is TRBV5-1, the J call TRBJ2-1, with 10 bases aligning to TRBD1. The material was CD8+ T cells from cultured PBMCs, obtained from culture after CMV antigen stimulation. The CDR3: CASRGTGVLNEQFF. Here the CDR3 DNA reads TGCGCCAGCCGTGGGACAGGGGTGCTCAATGAGCAGTTCTTC.